This T cell receptor (beta chain) was found in a study of blood T cell repertoires in COVID-19. Looking at the study overall: There were acute and convalescent COVID-19 samples, and they came from the United States, Italy and Spain. T cells, B-cell-depleted T cells, or PBMCs provided the cDNA or gDNA that served as material.

This clone turned up a few times. As originally analysed: From reference gene primer amplification, estimates of nucleated cell counts were derived. Some clones are missing from TCRdb's copy, which holds only in-frame ones; the method was immunoSEQ multiplex PCR. V, J and clone size were drawn from that table, and D and trimming were deduced from the DNA. This table has 150,000 or so clones, roughly 78% appearing once. The germline V gene encodes CDR1 LGHDT and CDR2 YNNKEL (reference sequence). V lost 3 bases, J lost 5 bases, and 7 bases lay in between. There are 12 residues in the CDR3. The clonotype originates from an elderly man with acute or convalescent COVID-19. V usage is TRBV3-1 (or the pseudogene TRBV3-2) and J usage is TRBJ2-5; a possible D gene is TRBD1 (6 bases). The sample was peripheral blood. CDR3 amino acids: CASSHDRETQYF. The CDR3 bases are TGTGCCAGCAGCCACGACAGGGAGACCCAGTACTTC.